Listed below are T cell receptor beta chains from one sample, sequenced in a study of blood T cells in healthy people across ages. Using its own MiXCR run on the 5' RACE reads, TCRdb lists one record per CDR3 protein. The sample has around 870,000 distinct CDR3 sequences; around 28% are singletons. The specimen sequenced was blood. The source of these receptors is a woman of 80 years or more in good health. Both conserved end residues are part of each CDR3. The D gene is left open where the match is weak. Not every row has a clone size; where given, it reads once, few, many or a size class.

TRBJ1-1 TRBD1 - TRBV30 TGTGCCTGGACCCGAAAGGGACAGGGGCCCCTCATGAACACTGAAGCTTTCTTT CAWTRKGQGPLMNTEAFF
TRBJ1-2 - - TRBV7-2 TGTGCCAGCGCCTTACCGGGGGCAGGTGGCTACACCTTC CASALPGAGGYTF
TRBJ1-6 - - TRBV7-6 TGTGCCAGCAGCTTAAAGCATGGGGGATCTGAAAATAATTCACCCCTCCACTTT CASSLKHGGSENNSPLHF
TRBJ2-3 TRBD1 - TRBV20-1 TGCAGTTCCTATCGGACAGGGGCAGATACGCAGTATTTT CSSYRTGADTQYF
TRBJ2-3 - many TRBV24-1 TGTGCCACCAGTGATTCCGTCGGACGCACAGATACGCAGTATTTT CATSDSVGRTDTQYF
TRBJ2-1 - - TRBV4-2 TGTGCCAGCAGCCAGTTTGCCGGCGGGGAGACCCAGTTCTTC CASSQFAGGETQFF
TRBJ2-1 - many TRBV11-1 TGTGCCAGCAGCCCAGGGGCCCGTTGGGGAAATGAGCAGTTCTTC CASSPGARWGNEQFF
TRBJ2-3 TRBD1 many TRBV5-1 TGCGCCAGCAGCTTGGCCCCATCGACAGGGGGGTTCACAGATACGCAGTATTTT CASSLAPSTGGFTDTQYF
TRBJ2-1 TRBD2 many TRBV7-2 TGTGCCAGCAGCTTGCGGGAGGGTGAGCAGTTCTTC CASSLREGEQFF
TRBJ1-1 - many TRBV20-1 TGCAGTGCTAGGAAACTACAAGGCACTGAAGCTTTCTTT CSARKLQGTEAFF
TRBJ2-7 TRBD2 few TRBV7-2 TGTGCCAGCAGCACCCCGGGACTAGCCTCCTACGAGCAGTACTTC CASSTPGLASYEQYF
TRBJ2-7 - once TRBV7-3 TGTGCCAGCAGCGTGACTAATACCTACGAGCAGTACTTC CASSVTNTYEQYF
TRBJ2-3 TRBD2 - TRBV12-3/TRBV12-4 TGTGCCAGCAGTTTACCAACTAGCGGGAGCGGAGGCACAGATACGCAGTATTTT CASSLPTSGSGGTDTQYF
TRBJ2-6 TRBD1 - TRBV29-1 TGCAGCGTTGTGGGACAGGAGACATCTGGGGCCAACGTCCTGACTTTC CSVVGQETSGANVLTF
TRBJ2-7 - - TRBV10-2 TGCGCCAGCAGGGAGTCCGCTCATAGGCTCGAGCAGTACTTC CASRESAHRLEQYF
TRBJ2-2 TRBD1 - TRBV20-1 TGCAGTGCTAGAGACTTGCGACAGGGAAAAGGGGAGCTGTTTTTT CSARDLRQGKGELFF
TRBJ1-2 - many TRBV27 TGTGCCAGCAGTGCCAGACAGAATCTTAACTATGGCTACACCTTC CASSARQNLNYGYTF
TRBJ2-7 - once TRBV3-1 TGTGCCAGCAGCCATTCCAACGGGTCTTACGAGCAGTACTTC CASSHSNGSYEQYF
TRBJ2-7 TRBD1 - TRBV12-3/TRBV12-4 TGTGCCAGCAGCGGGACAGGGGCGGGCGAGCAGTACTTC CASSGTGAGEQYF
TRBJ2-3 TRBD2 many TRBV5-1 TGCGCCAGCAGCTACTCGGGACTATCATTAAAAGATACGCAGTATTTT CASSYSGLSLKDTQYF
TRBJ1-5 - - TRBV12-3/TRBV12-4 TGTGCCAGCAGGTATTCCGGAAATCAGCCCCAGCATTTT CASRYSGNQPQHF
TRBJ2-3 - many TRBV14 TGTGCCAGCAGCCAAGATTGGCGCGGCCTGCGCAGAGATACGCAGTATTTT CASSQDWRGLRRDTQYF
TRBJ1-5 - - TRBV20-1 TGCAGTGCTAGAGGGACGGGACATTATAGCAATCAGCCCCAGCATTTT CSARGTGHYSNQPQHF
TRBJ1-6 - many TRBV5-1 TGCGCCAGCAGCTTGGGGGGGGCGAGTATCGATTCACCCCTCCACTTT CASSLGGASIDSPLHF
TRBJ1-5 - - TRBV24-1 TGTGCCACCAGTGATTCACGGGGCAGGAATCAGCCCCAGCATTTT CATSDSRGRNQPQHF
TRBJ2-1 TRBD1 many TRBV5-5 TGTGCCAGCAGCTTGTCTGTGGGACAGAAATACTTTGAGCAGTTCTTC CASSLSVGQKYFEQFF
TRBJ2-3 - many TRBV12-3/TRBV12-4 TGCGCCAGCAGCTTGGGCCGGGGGAGCACAGATACGCAGTATTTT CASSLGRGSTDTQYF
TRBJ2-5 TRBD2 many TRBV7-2 TGTGCCAGCAGCCCCTTGGGCGGGGGGGCTCTTGAGACCCAGTACTTC CASSPLGGGALETQYF
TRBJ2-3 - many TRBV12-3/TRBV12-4 TGTGCCAGCATTAGCGGACTTAGCACAGATACGCAGTATTTT CASISGLSTDTQYF
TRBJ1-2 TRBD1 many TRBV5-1 TGCGCCAGCAGCTTGGGACAGGGTATGAATGGCTACACCTTC CASSLGQGMNGYTF
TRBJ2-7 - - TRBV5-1 TGCGCCAGCAGCTTGGTCGGGGATCCGGGCTACGAGCAGTACTTC CASSLVGDPGYEQYF
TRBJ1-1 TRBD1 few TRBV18 TGTGCCAGCTCACCAAGGACAGGGGACACTGAAGCTTTCTTT CASSPRTGDTEAFF
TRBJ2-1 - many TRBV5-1 TGCGCCAGCAGTCCTAATTTGGACAATGAGCAGTTCTTC CASSPNLDNEQFF
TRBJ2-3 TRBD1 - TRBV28 TGTGCCGGCAGTTTCTCCCTCTTAGGGACAGGTTTTGACACAGATACGCAGTATTTT CAGSFSLLGTGFDTDTQYF
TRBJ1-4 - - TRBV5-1 TGCGCCAGCAGCTTGCCGGGGACGGCTAATGAAAAACTGTTTTTT CASSLPGTANEKLFF
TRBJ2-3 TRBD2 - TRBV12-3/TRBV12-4 TGTGCCAGCAGGACTTTTAGTGTACTAGCGGGCACAGATACGCAGTATTTT CASRTFSVLAGTDTQYF
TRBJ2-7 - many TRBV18 TGTGCCAGCTCAGTTTTGAGGGACGAGCAGTACTTC CASSVLRDEQYF